This TCR beta chain was identified during a study of cytomegalovirus exposure and HLA in healthy donors. Across the whole study: The 550 to 700 first-cohort repertoires and the 95 to 150 validation repertoires shared the same platform, a later analysis reported. Whole-study results and caveats: While the bulk of TCR sequences proved rare, some public TCRs turned up in many donors.

Profiled with immunoSEQ multiplex PCR; TCRdb holds only in-frame clones, not every one. The table lists 150,000 to 170,000 clones, approximately 86% of them singletons. This CDR3 contains 19 residues. V trimming: 0 bases; J trimming: 6 bases; junction bases outside the gene matches: 16. The germline V gene has CDR1 LGHNA and CDR2 YSLEER. Note on this clone: The antigen is not known.

The J gene is TRBJ2-3, the V gene TRBV4-3, with 9 bases fitting TRBD2. The TCR originated in a man aged 18 to 29 in good health and CMV-seropositive. Material for sequencing was PBMCs. The CDR3 nucleotides are TGCGCCAGCAGCCAAGATTCACGCCGACTAGCGGCCCTCGGGGATACGCAGTATTTT. This translates into CASSQDSRRLAALGDTQYF.